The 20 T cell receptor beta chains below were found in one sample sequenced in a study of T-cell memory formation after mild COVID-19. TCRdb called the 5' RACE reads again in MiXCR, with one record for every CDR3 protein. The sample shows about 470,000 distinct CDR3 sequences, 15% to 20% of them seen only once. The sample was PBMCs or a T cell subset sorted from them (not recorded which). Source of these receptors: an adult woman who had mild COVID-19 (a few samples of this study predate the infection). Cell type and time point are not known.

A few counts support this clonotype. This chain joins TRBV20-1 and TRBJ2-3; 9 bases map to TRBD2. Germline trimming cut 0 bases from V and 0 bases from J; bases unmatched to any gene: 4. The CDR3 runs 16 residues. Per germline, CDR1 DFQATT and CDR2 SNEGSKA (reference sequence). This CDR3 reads CSARDWTSESTDTQYF. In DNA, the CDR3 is TGCAGTGCTAGAGATTGGACTAGCGAGAGCACAGATACGCAGTATTTT.

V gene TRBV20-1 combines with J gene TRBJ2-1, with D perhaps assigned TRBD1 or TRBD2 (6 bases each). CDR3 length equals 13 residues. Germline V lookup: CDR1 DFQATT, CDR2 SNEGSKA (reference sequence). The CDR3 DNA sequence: TGCGGTTGTACGGGGGCCTCCTACAATGAGCAGTTCTTC. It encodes CGCTGASYNEQFF.

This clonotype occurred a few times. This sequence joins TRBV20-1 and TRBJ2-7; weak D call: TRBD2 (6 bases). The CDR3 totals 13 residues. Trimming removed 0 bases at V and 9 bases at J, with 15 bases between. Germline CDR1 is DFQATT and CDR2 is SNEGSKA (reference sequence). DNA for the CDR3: TGCAGTGCTAGAGATCACCTTGACGGGAGGCAGTACTTC. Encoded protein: CSARDHLDGRQYF.

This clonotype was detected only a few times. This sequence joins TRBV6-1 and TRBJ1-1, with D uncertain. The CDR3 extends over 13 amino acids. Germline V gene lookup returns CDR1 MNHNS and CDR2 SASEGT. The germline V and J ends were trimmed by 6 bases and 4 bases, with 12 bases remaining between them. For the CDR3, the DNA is TGTGCCAGCAGGGCGGACGCGGGCACTGAAGCTTTCTTT. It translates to CASRADAGTEAFF.

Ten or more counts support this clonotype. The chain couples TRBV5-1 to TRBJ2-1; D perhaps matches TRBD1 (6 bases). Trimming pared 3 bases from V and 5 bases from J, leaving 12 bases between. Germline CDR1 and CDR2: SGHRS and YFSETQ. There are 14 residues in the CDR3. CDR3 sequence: CASSWTVMDNEQFF. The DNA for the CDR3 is TGCGCCAGCAGCTGGACAGTTATGGACAATGAGCAGTTCTTC.

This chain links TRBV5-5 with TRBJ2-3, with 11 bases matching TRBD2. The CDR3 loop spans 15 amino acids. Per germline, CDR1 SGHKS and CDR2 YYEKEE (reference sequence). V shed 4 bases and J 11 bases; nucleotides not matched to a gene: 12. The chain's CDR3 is CASSPQTSGGFKQYF. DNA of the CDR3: TGTGCCAGCAGCCCCCAAACTAGCGGGGGTTTCAAGCAGTATTTT.

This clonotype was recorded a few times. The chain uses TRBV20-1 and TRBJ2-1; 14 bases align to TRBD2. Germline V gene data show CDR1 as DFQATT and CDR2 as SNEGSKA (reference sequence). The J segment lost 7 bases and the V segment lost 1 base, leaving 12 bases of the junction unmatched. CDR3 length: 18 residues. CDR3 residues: CSARGLPGLAGVGNEQFF. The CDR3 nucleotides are TGCAGTGCTAGAGGGTTACCGGGACTAGCGGGAGTGGGGAATGAGCAGTTCTTC.

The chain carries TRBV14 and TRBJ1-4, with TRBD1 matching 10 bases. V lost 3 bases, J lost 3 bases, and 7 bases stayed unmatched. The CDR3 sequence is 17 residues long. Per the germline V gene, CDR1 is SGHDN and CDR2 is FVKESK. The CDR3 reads CASSQDRGNLANEKLFF. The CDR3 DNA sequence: TGTGCCAGCAGCCAGGACAGGGGGAATCTAGCTAATGAAAAACTGTTTTTT.

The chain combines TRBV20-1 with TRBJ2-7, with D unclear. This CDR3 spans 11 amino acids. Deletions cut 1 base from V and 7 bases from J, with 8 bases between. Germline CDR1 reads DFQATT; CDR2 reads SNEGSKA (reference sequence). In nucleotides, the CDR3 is TGCAGTGCTAGAGGGTTATGGGAGCAGTACTTC. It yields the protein CSARGLWEQYF.

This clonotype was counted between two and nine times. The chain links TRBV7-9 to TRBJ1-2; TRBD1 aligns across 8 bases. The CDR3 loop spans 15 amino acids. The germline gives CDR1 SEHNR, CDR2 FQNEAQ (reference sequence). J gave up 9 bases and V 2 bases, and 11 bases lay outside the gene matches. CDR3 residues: CASSLSQGAINSYTF. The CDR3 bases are TGTGCCAGCAGCTTAAGTCAGGGGGCGATCAATAGCTACACCTTC.

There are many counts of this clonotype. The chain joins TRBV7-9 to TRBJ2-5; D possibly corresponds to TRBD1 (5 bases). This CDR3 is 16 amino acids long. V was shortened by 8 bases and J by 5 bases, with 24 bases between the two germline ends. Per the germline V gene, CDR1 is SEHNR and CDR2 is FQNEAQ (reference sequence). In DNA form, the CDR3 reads TGTGCCAGCGTGAGCCATCTAGGGGCAGGGATCGAGACCCAGTACTTC. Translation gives CASVSHLGAGIETQYF.

The CDR3 spells CASSRIHRASEQFF. DNA of the CDR3: TGTGCCAGCAGCCGAATACACAGGGCAAGTGAGCAGTTCTTC. The rearrangement uses TRBV14 and TRBJ2-1, with a tentative D call TRBD1 (6 bases). In germline, CDR1 is SGHDN, CDR2 FVKESK. Deletions cut 4 bases from V and 9 bases from J, with 16 bases between. The CDR3 covers 14 residues.

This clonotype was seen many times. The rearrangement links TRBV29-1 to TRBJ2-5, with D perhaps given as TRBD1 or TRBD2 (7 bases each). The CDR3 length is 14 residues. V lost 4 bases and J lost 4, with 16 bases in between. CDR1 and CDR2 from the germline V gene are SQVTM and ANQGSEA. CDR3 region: CSVVGSGGGETQYF. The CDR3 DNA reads TGCAGCGTTGTAGGATCAGGGGGGGGAGAGACCCAGTACTTC.

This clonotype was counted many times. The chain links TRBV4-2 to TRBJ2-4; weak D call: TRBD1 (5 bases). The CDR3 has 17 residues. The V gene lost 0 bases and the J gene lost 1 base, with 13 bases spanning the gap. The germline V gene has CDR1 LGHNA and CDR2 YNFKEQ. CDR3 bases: TGTGCCAGCAGCCAAGATGGGGCCACCTCGGCCAAAAACATTCAGTACTTC. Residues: CASSQDGATSAKNIQYF.

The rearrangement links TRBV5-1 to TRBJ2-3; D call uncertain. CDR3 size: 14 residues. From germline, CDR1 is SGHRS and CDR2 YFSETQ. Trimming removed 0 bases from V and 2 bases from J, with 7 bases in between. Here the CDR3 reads CASSLGADTDTQYF. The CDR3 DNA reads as TGCGCCAGCAGCTTGGGAGCAGACACAGATACGCAGTATTTT. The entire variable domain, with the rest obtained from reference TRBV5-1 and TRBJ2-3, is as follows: KAGVTQTPRYLIKTRGQQVTLSCSPISGHRSVSWYQQTPGQGLQFLFEYFSETQRNKGNFPGRFSGRQFSNSRSEMNVSTLELGDSALYLCASSLGADTDTQYFGPGTRLTVL.

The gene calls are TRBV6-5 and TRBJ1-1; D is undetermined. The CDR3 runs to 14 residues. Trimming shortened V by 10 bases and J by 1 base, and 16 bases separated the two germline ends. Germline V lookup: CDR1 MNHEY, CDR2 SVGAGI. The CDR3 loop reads CATQHLGSNTEAFF. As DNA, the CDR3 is TGTGCCACACAGCACCTCGGCTCGAACACTGAAGCTTTCTTT.

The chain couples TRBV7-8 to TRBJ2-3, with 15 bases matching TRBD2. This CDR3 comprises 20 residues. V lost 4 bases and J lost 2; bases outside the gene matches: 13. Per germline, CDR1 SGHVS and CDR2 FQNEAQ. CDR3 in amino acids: CASSSHPGLAGGEVTDTQYF. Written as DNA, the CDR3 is TGTGCCAGCAGCTCCCATCCGGGACTAGCGGGGGGCGAGGTCACAGATACGCAGTATTTT. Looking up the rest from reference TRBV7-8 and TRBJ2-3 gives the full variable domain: GAGVSQSPRYKVAKRGQDVALRCDPISGHVSLFWYQQALGQGPEFLTYFQNEAQLDKSGLPSDRFFAERPEGSVSTLKIQRTQQEDSAVYLCASSSHPGLAGGEVTDTQYFGPGTRLTVL.

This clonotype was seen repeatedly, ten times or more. The CDR3 nucleotides read TGTGCCAGCAGCTTAGCAGCGGGGAGGGGCTACGAGCAGTACTTC. Protein: CASSLAAGRGYEQYF. The chain combines TRBV7-2 with TRBJ2-7, with TRBD2 identical over 7 bases. V shed 0 bases and J 3 bases; nucleotides not matched to a gene: 5. The CDR3 covers 15 residues. CDR1 SGHTA and CDR2 FQGNSA come from the germline V gene.

CDR3 protein: CASSEVVGPYGYTF. In DNA, the CDR3 is TGTGCCAGCAGTGAAGTCGTAGGGCCCTATGGCTACACCTTC. The V call is TRBV6-1, the J call TRBJ1-2; no reliable D call. V was cut by 1 base and J by 4 bases, with 10 bases left in between. This CDR3 has 14 amino acids. Looked up from germline, CDR1 is MNHNS and CDR2 is SASEGT.

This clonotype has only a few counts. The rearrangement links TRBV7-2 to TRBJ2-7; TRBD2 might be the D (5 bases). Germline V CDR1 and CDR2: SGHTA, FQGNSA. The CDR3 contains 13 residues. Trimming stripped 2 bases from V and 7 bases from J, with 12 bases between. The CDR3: CASSLPRSGEQYF. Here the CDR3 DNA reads TGTGCCAGCAGCTTACCTCGCAGCGGAGAGCAGTACTTC.